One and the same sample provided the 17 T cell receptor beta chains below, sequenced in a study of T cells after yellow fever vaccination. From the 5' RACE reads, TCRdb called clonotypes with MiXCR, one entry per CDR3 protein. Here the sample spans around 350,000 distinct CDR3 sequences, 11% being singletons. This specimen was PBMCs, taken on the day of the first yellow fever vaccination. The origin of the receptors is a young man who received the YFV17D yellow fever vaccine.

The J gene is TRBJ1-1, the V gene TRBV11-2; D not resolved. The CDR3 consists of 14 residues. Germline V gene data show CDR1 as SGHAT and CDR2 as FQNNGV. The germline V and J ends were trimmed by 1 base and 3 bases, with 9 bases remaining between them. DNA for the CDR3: TGTGCCAGCAGCTTAGCCCTTACGGACACTGAAGCTTTCTTT. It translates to CASSLALTDTEAFF.

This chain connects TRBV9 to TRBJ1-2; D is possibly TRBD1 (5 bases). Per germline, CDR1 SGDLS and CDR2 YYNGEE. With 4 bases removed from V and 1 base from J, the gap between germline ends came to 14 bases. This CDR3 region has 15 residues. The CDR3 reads CASSPQASLNYGYTF. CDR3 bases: TGTGCCAGCAGCCCACAGGCATCCCTTAACTATGGCTACACCTTC.

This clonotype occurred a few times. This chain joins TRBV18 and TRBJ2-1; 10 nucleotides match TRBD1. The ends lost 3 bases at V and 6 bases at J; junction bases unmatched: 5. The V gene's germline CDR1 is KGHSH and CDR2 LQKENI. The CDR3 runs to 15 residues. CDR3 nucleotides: TGTGCCAGCTCACCGGGGGGACAGGGGTTCAATGAGCAGTTCTTC. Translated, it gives CASSPGGQGFNEQFF. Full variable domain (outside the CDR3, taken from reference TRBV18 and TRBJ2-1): NAGVMQNPRHLVRRRGQEARLRCSPMKGHSHVYWYRQLPEEGLKFMVYLQKENIIDESGMPKERFSAEFPKEGPSILRIQQVVRGDSAAYFCASSPGGQGFNEQFFGPGTRLTVL.

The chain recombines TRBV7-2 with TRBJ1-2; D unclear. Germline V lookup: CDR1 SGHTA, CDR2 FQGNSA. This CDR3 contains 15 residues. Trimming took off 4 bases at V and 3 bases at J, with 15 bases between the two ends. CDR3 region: CASSSFAGQYYGYTF. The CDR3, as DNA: TGTGCCAGCAGCTCGTTTGCCGGCCAGTACTATGGCTACACCTTC.

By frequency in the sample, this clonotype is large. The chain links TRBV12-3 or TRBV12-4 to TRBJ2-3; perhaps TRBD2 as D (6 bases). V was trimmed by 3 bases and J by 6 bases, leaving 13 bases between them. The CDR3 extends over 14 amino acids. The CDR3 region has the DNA TGTGCCAGCAGTTTGGGCGGGGTAGGGGATACGCAGTATTTT. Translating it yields CASSLGGVGDTQYF.

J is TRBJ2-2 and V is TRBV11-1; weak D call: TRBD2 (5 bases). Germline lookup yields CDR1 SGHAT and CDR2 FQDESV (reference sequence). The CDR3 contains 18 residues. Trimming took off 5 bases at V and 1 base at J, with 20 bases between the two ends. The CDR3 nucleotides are TGTGCCAGCAGCCGTCGAATCGGAGGAAGGCGGAACACCGGGGAGCTGTTTTTT. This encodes CASSRRIGGRRNTGELFF.

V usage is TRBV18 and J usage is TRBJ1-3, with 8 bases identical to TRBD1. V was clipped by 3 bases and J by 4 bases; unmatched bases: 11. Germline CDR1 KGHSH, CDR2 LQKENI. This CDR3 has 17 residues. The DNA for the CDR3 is TGTGCCAGCTCACCTTCGACAGGGGACGTCTCCGGAAACACCATATATTTT. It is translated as CASSPSTGDVSGNTIYF.

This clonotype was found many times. The CDR3 nucleotides read TGTGCCAGCACACTGTCCCCATCTGGGGCCAACGTCCTGACTTTC. This translates into CASTLSPSGANVLTF. The chain joins TRBV12-3 or TRBV12-4 to TRBJ2-6; D gene uncertain. Between the trimmed V and J ends, which lost 7 bases and 1 base, there was a span of 11 bases. The length of the CDR3 is 15 residues.

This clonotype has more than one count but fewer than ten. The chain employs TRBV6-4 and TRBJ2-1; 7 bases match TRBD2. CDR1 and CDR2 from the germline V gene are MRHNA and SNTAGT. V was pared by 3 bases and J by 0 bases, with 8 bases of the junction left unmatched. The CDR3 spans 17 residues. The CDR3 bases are TGTGCCAGCAGTGAATCCAGCGGGACCAGCTCCTACAATGAGCAGTTCTTC. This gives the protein CASSESSGTSSYNEQFF.

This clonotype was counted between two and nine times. In nucleotides, the CDR3 is TGCGCCAGCAGCCATCCCCTTGGCGGTGAGCAGTTCTTC. It codes for CASSHPLGGEQFF. The rearrangement joins TRBV4-3 to TRBJ2-1; D is ambiguous. Germline CDR1 LGHNA, CDR2 YSLEER. The CDR3 contains 13 residues. Trimming removed 3 bases at V and 9 bases at J, with 12 bases between.

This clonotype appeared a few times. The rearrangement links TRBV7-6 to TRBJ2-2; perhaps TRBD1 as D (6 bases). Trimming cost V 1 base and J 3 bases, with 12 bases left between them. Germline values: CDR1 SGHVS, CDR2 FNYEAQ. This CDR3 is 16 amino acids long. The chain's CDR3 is CASSLGGGGHTGELFF. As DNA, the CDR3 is TGTGCCAGCAGCTTAGGTGGTGGGGGCCACACCGGGGAGCTGTTTTTT.

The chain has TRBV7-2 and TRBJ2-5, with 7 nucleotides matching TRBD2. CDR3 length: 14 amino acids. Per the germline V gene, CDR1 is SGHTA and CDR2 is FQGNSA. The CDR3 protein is CVSQRGGAGETQYF. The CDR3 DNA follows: TGTGTCAGTCAACGGGGAGGGGCCGGAGAGACCCAGTACTTC.

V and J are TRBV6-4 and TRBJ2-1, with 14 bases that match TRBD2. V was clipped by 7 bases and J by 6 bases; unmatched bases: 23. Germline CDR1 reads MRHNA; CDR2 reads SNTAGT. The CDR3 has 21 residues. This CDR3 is CASIRLTGRLAGGPTSNEQFF. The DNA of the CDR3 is TGTGCCAGCATTCGACTAACGGGGAGACTAGCGGGGGGGCCGACGTCCAATGAGCAGTTCTTC.

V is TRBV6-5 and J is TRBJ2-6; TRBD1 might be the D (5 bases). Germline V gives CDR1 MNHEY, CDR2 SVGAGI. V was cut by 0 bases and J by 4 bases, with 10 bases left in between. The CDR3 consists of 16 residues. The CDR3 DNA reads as TGTGCCAGCAGTTACTCTGGCAGGGTCGGGGCCAACGTCCTGACTTTC. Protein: CASSYSGRVGANVLTF.

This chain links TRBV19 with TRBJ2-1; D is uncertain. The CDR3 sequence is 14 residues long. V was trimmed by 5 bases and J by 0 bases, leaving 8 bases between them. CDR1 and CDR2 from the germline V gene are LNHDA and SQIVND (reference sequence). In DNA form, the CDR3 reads TGTGCCAGTAGTGGATGGACCTCCTACAATGAGCAGTTCTTC. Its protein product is CASSGWTSYNEQFF.

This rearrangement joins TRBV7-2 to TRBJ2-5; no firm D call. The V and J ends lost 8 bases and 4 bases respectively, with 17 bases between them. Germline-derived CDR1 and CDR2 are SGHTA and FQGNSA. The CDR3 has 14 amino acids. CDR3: CASLLSATLETQYF. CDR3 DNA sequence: TGTGCCAGCCTCCTTTCCGCGACCTTAGAGACCCAGTACTTC.

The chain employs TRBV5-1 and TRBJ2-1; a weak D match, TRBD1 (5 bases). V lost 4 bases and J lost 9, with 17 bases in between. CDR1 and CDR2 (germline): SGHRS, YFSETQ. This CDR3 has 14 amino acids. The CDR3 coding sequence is TGCGCCAGCAGCCATCAGGGCCACGCTAGTGAGCAGTTCTTC. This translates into CASSHQGHASEQFF.